The next 31 T cell receptor beta chains were all read from a single sample in a study of blood T cells in healthy people across ages. Next came a second PCR, run for about 6 to 11 cycles, which used a sample-barcoded 5' primer along with a J-beta primer mix. Each CDR3 protein gets one entry after TCRdb re-called the 5' RACE reads with MiXCR. The sample lists over 1,300,000 distinct CDR3 sequences, around 59% occurring once. Sequenced material: blood. Every receptor here comes from a man younger than 30 in good health.

In this sample, this clonotype turned up a few times. The V and J genes are TRBV4-1 and TRBJ2-1; 11 nucleotides agree with TRBD2. CDR3 size: 17 residues. J was trimmed by 9 bases and V by 0 bases; bases with no gene match: 10. Germline lookup yields CDR1 MGHRA and CDR2 YSYEKL. The CDR3 loop reads CASSQEKGLAGSAEQFF. The CDR3 coding sequence is TGCGCCAGCAGCCAAGAAAAAGGACTAGCGGGTTCGGCTGAGCAGTTCTTC.

This clonotype has more than one count but fewer than ten. Written as DNA, the CDR3 is TGCGCCAGCAGCCAAATTCGAGGGCCAGAGACCCAGTACTTC. Its protein product is CASSQIRGPETQYF. The chain links TRBV4-1 to TRBJ2-5; D might be TRBD2 (5 bases). The CDR3 length is 14 residues. V lost 2 bases to trimming and J lost 4 bases, with 11 bases between them. Per the germline V gene, CDR1 is MGHRA and CDR2 is YSYEKL.

This clonotype was picked up a small number of times. CDR3 loop: CASSAAQGTYGYTF. The CDR3 DNA follows: TGCGCCAGCAGCGCCGCTCAGGGAACCTATGGCTACACCTTC. The chain employs TRBV5-1 and TRBJ1-2, with D possibly TRBD1 on 5 matching bases. The CDR3 is 14 amino acids. The V gene lost 4 bases and the J gene lost 4 bases, with 14 bases spanning the gap. CDR1 and CDR2 (germline): SGHRS, YFSETQ.

This rearrangement joins TRBV6-5 to TRBJ2-5; 7 nucleotides agree with TRBD2. The ends lost 0 bases at V and 2 bases at J; junction bases unmatched: 12. Per the germline V gene, CDR1 is MNHEY and CDR2 is SVGAGI. The CDR3 sequence is 18 residues long. The CDR3 here is CASSYSPPGLSRQETQYF. For the CDR3, the DNA is TGTGCCAGCAGTTACTCGCCACCGGGACTATCACGTCAAGAGACCCAGTACTTC.

V usage is TRBV29-1 and J usage is TRBJ1-2; a weak D match, TRBD1 (6 bases). Trimming stripped 6 bases from V and 9 bases from J, with 8 bases between. Germline V lookup: CDR1 SQVTM, CDR2 ANQGSEA. There are 9 residues in the CDR3. The CDR3 nucleotides read TGCAGCGTGGGGGGCCGCTACACCTTC. Translated: CSVGGRYTF.

This chain links TRBV7-9 with TRBJ2-5, with TRBD1 matching 10 bases. There are 17 residues in the CDR3. The germline V gene has CDR1 SEHNR and CDR2 FQNEAQ (reference sequence). The V and J ends lost 1 base and 13 bases, in that order; junction bases with no gene match: 18. CDR3 in DNA: TGTGCCAGCAGCTTAGGCCAAGTAGAGGGACAGGGGTGCGTTCGGTACTTC. Translated: CASSLGQVEGQGCVRYF.

The V and J genes are TRBV20-1 and TRBJ2-7; D call uncertain. The CDR3 extends over 15 amino acids. Germline CDR1 DFQATT, CDR2 SNEGSKA (reference sequence). V was cut by 2 bases and J by 0 bases, with 14 bases left in between. DNA of the CDR3: TGCAGTGCTAGAAACCATAGGGATTCCTCCTACGAGCAGTACTTC. This encodes CSARNHRDSSYEQYF.

The rearrangement joins TRBV18 to TRBJ1-1; 7 bases are a match to TRBD1. CDR1 is KGHSH and CDR2 is LQKENI in the germline V gene. The CDR3 spans 13 residues. V shed 6 bases, J shed 3 bases, and the junction held 4 bases outside the gene matches. CDR3 sequence (DNA): TGTGCCAGCTCCCACGGACAGGACACTGAAGCTTTCTTT. This sequence encodes CASSHGQDTEAFF. The full variable domain, rest sourced from reference TRBV18 and TRBJ1-1, is NAGVMQNPRHLVRRRGQEARLRCSPMKGHSHVYWYRQLPEEGLKFMVYLQKENIIDESGMPKERFSAEFPKEGPSILRIQQVVRGDSAAYFCASSHGQDTEAFFGQGTRLTVV.

This clonotype was seen a handful of times. This rearrangement joins TRBV27 to TRBJ2-4; 7 nucleotides match TRBD1. The assigned J gene may be wrong: the sequence end matches TRBJ2-7 better. Per germline, CDR1 MNHEY and CDR2 SMNVEV (reference sequence). The CDR3 contains 12 residues. The CDR3 spells CASSFNRGEQYF. The DNA of the CDR3 is TGTGCCAGCAGTTTCAACAGGGGCGAGCAGTACTTC.

This clonotype was observed once. CDR3 nucleotide sequence: TGTGCCAGCAGCCATGCCCTCGAGGGACAGGGATCACCCCTCCACTTT. Translated: CASSHALEGQGSPLHF. The chain recombines TRBV12-3 or TRBV12-4 with TRBJ1-6, with TRBD1 matching over 9 bases. CDR3 size: 16 residues. V dropped 6 bases and J dropped 10; count of bases not matched to a gene: 13.

The chain combines TRBV12-3 or TRBV12-4 with TRBJ1-5; TRBD1 agrees at 8 bases. This CDR3 spans 16 amino acids. The ends lost 0 bases at V and 6 bases at J; junction bases unmatched: 7. The CDR3 loop is CASSLAGQVNRQPQHF. Here the CDR3 DNA reads TGTGCCAGCAGTTTAGCGGGACAGGTGAACCGTCAGCCCCAGCATTTT.

The V and J genes are TRBV9 and TRBJ1-2, with 8 bases matching TRBD1. V shed 2 bases, J shed 4 bases, and the junction held 1 base outside the gene matches. The CDR3 totals 13 residues. Germline V CDR1 and CDR2: SGDLS, YYNGEE. The DNA of the CDR3 is TGTGCCAGCAGCGTGCAGGGGGCCTATGGCTACACCTTC. Encoded protein: CASSVQGAYGYTF.

This clonotype was counted a few times. The rearrangement joins TRBV29-1 to TRBJ1-2; 10 bases match TRBD1. Unmatched junction bases numbered 4, after V lost 7 bases and J lost 8 bases. This CDR3 is built from 11 residues. The germline CDR1 and CDR2 sequences are SQVTM and ANQGSEA. CDR3 sequence: CSAPDRGGYTF. The CDR3 nucleotides read TGCAGCGCCCCGGACAGGGGGGGCTACACCTTC.

The J gene is TRBJ2-6, the V gene TRBV5-1; D is ambiguous. Trimming cost V 4 bases and J 2 bases, with 10 bases left between them. The CDR3 contains 15 residues. In germline, CDR1 is SGHRS, CDR2 YFSETQ. The CDR3 loop reads CASSEDGPGANVLTF. CDR3 DNA sequence: TGCGCCAGCAGCGAGGACGGCCCTGGGGCCAACGTCCTGACTTTC.

At least ten counts were recorded for this clonotype. The chain links TRBV7-2 to TRBJ2-2; D could derive from TRBD1 or TRBD2 (5 bases each). The CDR3 totals 17 residues. In germline, CDR1 is SGHTA, CDR2 FQGNSA. The germline V and J ends were trimmed by 5 bases and 0 bases, with 16 bases remaining between them. CDR3 DNA: TGTGCCAGCAGCCCCTACCGGGACGCCCCGAACACCGGGGAGCTGTTTTTT. It encodes CASSPYRDAPNTGELFF.

This clonotype was seen a few times. This chain connects TRBV5-6 to TRBJ1-2; no definite D call. This CDR3 comprises 14 residues. Germline V gene data show CDR1 as SGHDT and CDR2 as YYEEEE. Trimming cost V 3 bases and J 5 bases, with 14 bases left between them. The chain's CDR3 is CASSWWVQDYGYTF. In DNA form, the CDR3 reads TGTGCCAGCAGCTGGTGGGTCCAGGATTATGGCTACACCTTC.

The V call is TRBV29-1, the J call TRBJ2-1; D unresolved. CDR1 SQVTM and CDR2 ANQGSEA come from the germline V gene. Between the trimmed V and J ends, which lost 0 bases and 12 bases, there was a span of 6 bases. The CDR3 covers 10 residues. The CDR3 nucleotides are TGCAGCGTTGAAGACGGTGGGCAGTTCTTC. Translation: CSVEDGGQFF.

The rearrangement joins TRBV4-2 to TRBJ1-5, with unresolved D. CDR3 length: 15 residues. Per germline, CDR1 LGHNA and CDR2 YNFKEQ. The ends were cut back, 0 bases at V and 0 bases at J, with 6 bases in the middle. CDR3 protein: CASSQEAASNQPQHF. The CDR3 nucleotides read TGTGCCAGCAGCCAAGAGGCAGCTAGCAATCAGCCCCAGCATTTT.

The chain employs TRBV30 and TRBJ2-1; D remains unclear. Trimming took 5 bases from V and 7 from J, leaving 9 bases between them. Germline-derived CDR1 and CDR2 are GTSNPN and SVGIG (reference sequence). This CDR3 region has 11 residues. For the CDR3, the DNA is TGTGCCTGGGCAAGGGCGAATGAGCAGTTCTTC. As protein: CAWARANEQFF.

This chain links TRBV28 with TRBJ2-6; no firm D call. Germline values: CDR1 MDHEN, CDR2 SYDVKM. CDR3 size: 16 residues. With 5 bases removed from V and 0 bases from J, the gap between germline ends came to 11 bases. In nucleotides, the CDR3 is TGTGCCAGCAGTCCGAGTACTATCTCTGGGGCCAACGTCCTGACTTTC. Its translation is CASSPSTISGANVLTF. The variable domain in full, with the rest retrieved from reference TRBV28 and TRBJ2-6, is DVKVTQSSRYLVKRTGEKVFLECVQDMDHENMFWYRQDPGLGLRLIYFSYDVKMKEKGDIPEGYSVSREKKERFSLILESASTNQTSMYLCASSPSTISGANVLTFGAGSRLTVL.

This clonotype was counted between two and nine times. This chain links TRBV27 with TRBJ1-6; D is ambiguous. The CDR3 has 14 amino acids. Germline values: CDR1 MNHEY, CDR2 SMNVEV (reference sequence). V lost 4 bases to trimming and J lost 6 bases, with 10 bases between them. Here the CDR3 DNA reads TGTGCCAGCAGTTCACTTGACCTTAATTCACCCCTCCACTTT. Protein: CASSSLDLNSPLHF.

J is TRBJ2-3 and V is TRBV20-1; 12 positions match TRBD2. V lost 5 bases, J lost 2 bases, and 5 bases stayed unmatched. The CDR3 covers 15 residues. CDR1 and CDR2 (germline): DFQATT, SNEGSKA (reference sequence). CDR3 loop: CSAVTSGGITDTQYF. The DNA for the CDR3 is TGCAGTGCTGTGACTAGCGGGGGAATCACAGATACGCAGTATTTT.

The chain joins TRBV6-5 to TRBJ2-7; 7 nucleotides agree with TRBD1. CDR1 is MNHEY, CDR2 SVGAGI, per germline. Losses at the gene ends were 8 bases for V and 5 bases for J; bases not matched to a gene: 6. The CDR3 consists of 12 residues. This CDR3 reads CASRTTGDEQYF. The DNA of the CDR3 is TGTGCCAGCCGTACAACAGGGGACGAGCAGTACTTC.

The rearrangement joins TRBV29-1 to TRBJ2-7; D may be TRBD1 (5 bases). The V end was cut by 4 bases, the J end by 7 bases, with 17 bases between. The CDR3 extends over 13 amino acids. CDR1 SQVTM and CDR2 ANQGSEA come from the germline V gene. Written as DNA, the CDR3 is TGCAGCGTTGGGCGGACACCGGCGAGGGAGCAGTACTTC. Its protein product is CSVGRTPAREQYF.

As regards this clonotype: The junction departs from germline at one end; a sequencing error may be responsible. This rearrangement joins TRBV29-1 to TRBJ1-1; 8 bases fit TRBD1. There are 11 residues in the CDR3. The germline gives CDR1 SQVTM, CDR2 ANQGSEA. CDR3 in DNA: TGCAGCGGTGAATTTACAGGGGGAGCTTTCTTT. This translates into CSGEFTGGAFF.

The chain joins TRBV21-1 to TRBJ2-5; whether TRBD1, the table's D call, matches the DNA was not checked. TRBV21-1 is assigned pseudogene status. The CDR3 is made up of 15 amino acids. In DNA form, the CDR3 reads TGTGCCAACCCTATTTGTGGGTTTCACCCCCCTTGGCAGTACTTC. It is translated as CANPICGFHPPWQYF.

V and J are TRBV25-1 and TRBJ1-2, with a weak D call TRBD1 (5 bases). Between the trimmed V and J ends, which lost 4 bases and 0 bases, there was a span of 18 bases. CDR3 length equals 17 residues. CDR1 MGHDK and CDR2 SYGVNS come from the germline V gene. CDR3 bases: TGTGCCAGCAGTGCGGGGCTCCGGGACGGAGCTAACTATGGCTACACCTTC. This translates into CASSAGLRDGANYGYTF.

Points on this clonotype: Just one base apart from a much larger clone, this may be a read error. The rearrangement joins TRBV6-5 to TRBJ1-1, with D unresolved. The V gene lost 8 bases and the J gene lost 7 bases, with 20 bases spanning the gap. CDR3 length equals 14 residues. Germline lookup yields CDR1 MNHEY and CDR2 SVGAGI. The CDR3: CASFLSKGLIEAFF. DNA of the CDR3: TGTGCCAGCTTTTTATCCAAGGGTTTAATTGAAGCTTTCTTT.

The rearrangement joins TRBV5-1 to TRBJ2-5, with D maybe TRBD2 (6 bases). Germline loops: CDR1 SGHRS, CDR2 YFSETQ. V lost 4 bases and J lost 11, with 24 bases in between. This CDR3 has 15 residues. Here the CDR3 DNA reads TGCGCCAGCAGCCTTCAGGAGGGGTTGCTACGGAAGCAGTACTTC. Translation gives CASSLQEGLLRKQYF.

This chain joins TRBV12-3 or TRBV12-4 and TRBJ1-1, with D possibly matching TRBD1 (6 bases). This CDR3 has 15 residues. Trimming took off 7 bases at V and 1 base at J, with 16 bases between the two ends. CDR3 in amino acids: CASNSGGQWNTEAFF. The CDR3 DNA reads TGTGCCAGCAATTCAGGAGGACAGTGGAACACTGAAGCTTTCTTT.

In the case of this clonotype: The junction and the germline gene differ at one end; a read error may be behind it. The rearrangement links TRBV6-1 to TRBJ2-3; D gene unclear. This CDR3 spans 14 amino acids. CDR1 is MNHNS and CDR2 is SASEGT in the germline V gene. This CDR3 reads CTSSPQPKADTQYF. CDR3 nucleotides: TGTACCAGCAGTCCACAGCCAAAGGCAGATACGCAGTATTTT.